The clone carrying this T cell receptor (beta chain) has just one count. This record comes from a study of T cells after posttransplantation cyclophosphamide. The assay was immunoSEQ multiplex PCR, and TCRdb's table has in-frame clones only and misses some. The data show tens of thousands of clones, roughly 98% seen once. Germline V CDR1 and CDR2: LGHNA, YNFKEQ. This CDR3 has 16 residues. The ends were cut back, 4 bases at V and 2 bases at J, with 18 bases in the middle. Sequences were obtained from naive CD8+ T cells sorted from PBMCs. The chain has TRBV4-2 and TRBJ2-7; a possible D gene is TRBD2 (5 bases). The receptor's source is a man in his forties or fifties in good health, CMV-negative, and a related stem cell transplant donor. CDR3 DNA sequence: TGTGCCAGCAGCCGCGGCAGCACGAGGGCCACCTACGAGCAGTACTTC. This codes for CASSRGSTRATYEQYF.